This TCR beta chain was obtained from a study of shared clonotypes between healthy human individuals. About this clone itself: Its cognate antigen is unknown.

Each replicate PCR on the sorted subsets used 150 to 200 ng DNA (roughly 30,000 T cell genomes). This table comes from immunoSEQ multiplex PCR, and its TCRdb copy is limited to in-frame clones, with some not included. The data contain around 2,000,000 clones, about 94% of them singletons. Naive CD8 cells lacked CD45RO and underwent positive selection for CCR7, leaving out terminally differentiated effector memory CD45RA+ cells. Donors comprised only Caucasian adults living in Nashville, Tennessee. General observations from the study: In general, naive subsets displayed greater estimated richness than memory subsets did.

Trimming cost V 9 bases and J 3 bases, with 12 bases left between them. From germline, CDR1 is MNHEY and CDR2 SMNVEV (reference sequence). The CDR3 is 12 residues long. The receptor was derived from a man aged 18-30 years in good health. V usage is TRBV27 and J usage is TRBJ2-7; a weak D match, TRBD1 (5 bases). Sequencing input: naive CD8+ T cells sorted from blood. The CDR3 DNA is TGTGCCAGTACCGACAGAAACTACGAGCAGTACTTC. It translates to CASTDRNYEQYF.